These 28 T cell receptor beta chains were sequenced from one sample in a study of T cell responses to AZD1222 COVID-19 vaccine. Clones were sequenced by immunoSEQ multiplex PCR, and TCRdb holds only the in-frame ones, with some missing. Altogether fewer than 150,000 clones are present, around 92% being singletons, with the ten largest covering more than 13%. The sample was peripheral blood, taken on day 0 of AZD1222 vaccination. The source is an adult in good health.

The chain employs TRBV28 and TRBJ1-1, with a possible D match to TRBD1 (5 bases). This CDR3 has 16 amino acids. The V gene's germline CDR1 is MDHEN and CDR2 SYDVKM. V was cut by 4 bases and J by 1 base, with 16 bases left in between. In nucleotides, the CDR3 is TGTGCCAGCAGTTACCCGTTGGGGACGGCGAACACTGAAGCTTTCTTT. Residues: CASSYPLGTANTEAFF.

V gene TRBV2 combines with J gene TRBJ1-5; D is undetermined. The CDR3 totals 11 residues. Deletions cut 0 bases from V and 9 bases from J, with 3 bases between. The germline gives CDR1 SNHLY, CDR2 FYNNEI. CDR3 residues: CASSEAGPQHF. The CDR3 DNA reads as TGTGCCAGCAGTGAAGCAGGGCCCCAGCATTTT.

The V gene is TRBV28, the J gene TRBJ1-5, with D uncertain. Trimming removed 3 bases from V and 1 base from J, with 22 bases in between. The germline gives CDR1 MDHEN, CDR2 SYDVKM. The CDR3 sequence is 19 residues long. The CDR3 loop reads CASSLRNKPRTGSNQPQHF. The CDR3 DNA is TGTGCCAGCAGTTTGCGGAACAAGCCCCGGACTGGGAGCAATCAGCCCCAGCATTTT.

The CDR3 coding sequence is TGCAGCGTTGAACGCCGTGGGGCAGAAGGTGGAAACACCATATATTTT. This encodes CSVERRGAEGGNTIYF. The rearrangement links TRBV29-1 to TRBJ1-3; D might be TRBD1 (5 bases). V lost 2 bases to trimming and J lost 3 bases, with 17 bases between them. There are 16 residues in the CDR3. CDR1 and CDR2 (germline): SQVTM, ANQGSEA. The full variable domain, in which reference TRBV29-1 and TRBJ1-3 provide the parts outside the CDR3, is SAVISQKPSRDICQRGTSLTIQCQVDSQVTMMFWYRQQPGQSLTLIATANQGSEATYESGFVIDKFPISRPNLTFSTLTVSNMSPEDSSIYLCSVERRGAEGGNTIYFGEGSWLTVV.

The chain carries TRBV5-4 and TRBJ2-6; 13 bases are shared with TRBD2. The CDR3 contains 19 residues. Germline V lookup: CDR1 SGHNT, CDR2 YYREEE (reference sequence). The V and J ends lost 4 bases and 0 bases, in that order; junction bases with no gene match: 7. As DNA, the CDR3 is TGTGCCAGCAGCACAAGGGGACTAGCGGGGATCTCTGGGGCCAACGTCCTGACTTTC. Amino acid sequence: CASSTRGLAGISGANVLTF.

The chain has TRBV4-1 and TRBJ2-7, with 11 bases that match TRBD2. Germline assignment: CDR1 MGHRA and CDR2 YSYEKL. The CDR3 has 17 amino acids. After removal of 4 bases from V and 0 bases from J, the junction contained 8 bases not matched to a gene. The CDR3 DNA reads TGCGCCAGCAGCCCCGCCACTAGCGGGAGCCCCTCCTACGAGCAGTACTTC. Its protein product is CASSPATSGSPSYEQYF.

The rearrangement uses TRBV19 and TRBJ1-3, with unresolved D. Trimming removed 7 bases from V and 5 bases from J, with 21 bases in between. Germline V gene lookup returns CDR1 LNHDA and CDR2 SQIVND (reference sequence). The CDR3 length is 16 residues. CDR3 region: CASKRSDIRSRNTIYF. CDR3 DNA sequence: TGTGCCAGTAAGCGAAGTGACATTCGATCGAGAAACACCATATATTTT.

This clone occurred once. This chain connects TRBV11-2 to TRBJ2-7, with TRBD2 matching 10 bases. Germline V gives CDR1 SGHAT, CDR2 FQNNGV. The CDR3 has 14 residues. The V segment lost 5 bases and the J segment 5 bases; nucleotides outside the gene matches: 6. The CDR3 loop is CASSQIGLADEQYF. DNA for the CDR3: TGTGCCAGCAGCCAAATAGGACTAGCGGACGAGCAGTACTTC. The whole variable domain, remainder taken from reference TRBV11-2 and TRBJ2-7, is EAGVAQSPRYKIIEKRQSVAFWCNPISGHATLYWYQQILGQGPKLLIQFQNNGVVDDSQLPKDRFSAERLKGVDSTLKIQPAKLEDSAVYLCASSQIGLADEQYFGPGTRLTVT.

V usage is TRBV5-1 and J usage is TRBJ2-3; D perhaps matches TRBD2 (7 bases). Germline V CDR1 and CDR2: SGHRS, YFSETQ. Deletions cut 6 bases from V and 4 bases from J, with 12 bases between. The CDR3 length is 13 residues. The CDR3 bases are TGCGCCAGCACCTACGGGGGGCCAGATACGCAGTATTTT. Translating gives CASTYGGPDTQYF. The full variable domain, with the rest looked up from reference TRBV5-1 and TRBJ2-3, is KAGVTQTPRYLIKTRGQQVTLSCSPISGHRSVSWYQQTPGQGLQFLFEYFSETQRNKGNFPGRFSGRQFSNSRSEMNVSTLELGDSALYLCASTYGGPDTQYFGPGTRLTVL.

The chain recombines TRBV28 with TRBJ2-7, with TRBD1 identical over 9 bases. The CDR3 runs to 15 residues. Germline trimming cut 6 bases from V and 5 bases from J; bases unmatched to any gene: 11. Germline assignment: CDR1 MDHEN and CDR2 SYDVKM. CDR3 coding DNA: TGTGCCAGCAGACTAGCCGGGACAGGGAGCCACGAGCAGTACTTC. Translated: CASRLAGTGSHEQYF.

V is TRBV18 and J is TRBJ2-7; tentatively, D is TRBD1 or TRBD2 (5 bases each). In germline, CDR1 is KGHSH, CDR2 LQKENI. The germline V and J ends were trimmed by 7 bases and 4 bases, with 23 bases remaining between them. The CDR3 is made up of 16 amino acids. The CDR3 DNA is TGTGCCAGCTATTGGGATGGGACGGAGGCCCCGTACGAGCAGTACTTC. This translates into CASYWDGTEAPYEQYF.

The CDR3 nucleotides are TGTGCCAGCAGCTTTTGGACAGGGGGCAACTATGGCTACACCTTC. Encoded protein: CASSFWTGGNYGYTF. The chain links TRBV13 to TRBJ1-2, with 11 bases lining up with TRBD1. Germline CDR1 is PRHDT and CDR2 is FYEKMQ (reference sequence). This CDR3 is 15 amino acids long. J was trimmed by 2 bases and V by 3 bases; bases with no gene match: 2. Full variable domain (rest looked up from reference TRBV13 and TRBJ1-2): AAGVIQSPRHLIKEKRETATLKCYPIPRHDTVYWYQQGPGQDPQFLISFYEKMQSDKGSIPDRFSAQQFSDYHSELNMSSLELGDSALYFCASSFWTGGNYGYTFGSGTRLTVV.

The chain uses TRBV19 and TRBJ2-7; no firm D call. Germline CDR1 reads LNHDA; CDR2 reads SQIVND (reference sequence). The CDR3 is 15 residues long. Trimming stripped 6 bases from V and 2 bases from J, with 17 bases between. The DNA for the CDR3 is TGTGCCAGTAGGTACTCCGACGGCTCGACCTACGAGCAGTACTTC. Translated: CASRYSDGSTYEQYF.

The gene calls are TRBV6-1 and TRBJ2-2; D is tentatively TRBD1 or TRBD2 (7 bases each). With 0 bases removed from V and 0 bases from J, the gap between germline ends came to 11 bases. The CDR3 covers 17 residues. Germline-derived CDR1 and CDR2 are MNHNS and SASEGT. The CDR3 DNA follows: TGTGCCAGCAGTGAAGCGGGGGGGACAGCGAACACCGGGGAGCTGTTTTTT. Translated: CASSEAGGTANTGELFF.

V usage is TRBV27 and J usage is TRBJ1-5, with a tentative D call TRBD1 (6 bases). V lost 5 bases to trimming and J lost 1 base, with 15 bases between them. CDR3 size: 16 residues. Per germline, CDR1 MNHEY and CDR2 SMNVEV (reference sequence). The CDR3 region has the DNA TGTGCCAGCAGTGGTCTCAGGGGATCAAGCAATCAGCCCCAGCATTTT. This gives the protein CASSGLRGSSNQPQHF.

CDR3 sequence: CASSSPGSYQYF. As DNA, the CDR3 is TGTGCCAGCAGCTCACCCGGGAGTTACCAGTACTTC. The J gene is TRBJ2-7, the V gene TRBV28, with D possibly being TRBD2 (6 bases). Germline assignment: CDR1 MDHEN and CDR2 SYDVKM. The CDR3 is made up of 12 amino acids. Trimming removed 6 bases from V and 10 bases from J, with 16 bases in between. Using reference TRBV28 and TRBJ2-7 for the parts outside the CDR3, the full variable domain is DVKVTQSSRYLVKRTGEKVFLECVQDMDHENMFWYRQDPGLGLRLIYFSYDVKMKEKGDIPEGYSVSREKKERFSLILESASTNQTSMYLCASSSPGSYQYFGPGTRLTVT.

This clone was found many times. V gene TRBV25-1 combines with J gene TRBJ2-1, with TRBD1 matching over 7 bases. Per germline, CDR1 MGHDK and CDR2 SYGVNS. The V and J ends lost 2 bases and 3 bases, in that order; junction bases with no gene match: 1. The CDR3 has 14 amino acids. The DNA for the CDR3 is TGTGCCAGCAGTGAAGGGGACAGCTACAATGAGCAGTTCTTC. Its translation: CASSEGDSYNEQFF.

V gene TRBV5-1 combines with J gene TRBJ2-3; TRBD2 aligns across 10 bases. With V trimmed by 1 base and J by 10 bases, 6 bases remained unmatched. Germline lookup yields CDR1 SGHRS and CDR2 YFSETQ. CDR3 size: 14 residues. The CDR3: CASSLRLAGESQYF. The CDR3 coding sequence is TGCGCCAGCAGCTTGCGTCTAGCGGGAGAGTCGCAGTATTTT.

The chain recombines TRBV28 with TRBJ1-1, with 7 bases fitting TRBD1. Germline trimming cut 7 bases from V and 1 base from J; bases unmatched to any gene: 9. Germline V gene sequence: CDR1 MDHEN, CDR2 SYDVKM. This CDR3 spans 15 amino acids. The CDR3 loop reads CASNDQDRRNTEAFF. CDR3 in DNA: TGTGCCAGCAATGATCAGGACAGGAGGAACACTGAAGCTTTCTTT. The full variable domain, completed using reference TRBV28 and TRBJ1-1, is DVKVTQSSRYLVKRTGEKVFLECVQDMDHENMFWYRQDPGLGLRLIYFSYDVKMKEKGDIPEGYSVSREKKERFSLILESASTNQTSMYLCASNDQDRRNTEAFFGQGTRLTVV.

This sequence joins TRBV5-1 and TRBJ1-4, with 9 nucleotides matching TRBD1. Germline lookup yields CDR1 SGHRS and CDR2 YFSETQ. This CDR3 region has 17 residues. V lost 4 bases to trimming and J lost 3 bases; unmatched junction nucleotides: 10. The CDR3 nucleotides are TGCGCCAGCAGCCCGGGGACAGGGTGGTACCCTAATGAAAAACTGTTTTTT. Translated: CASSPGTGWYPNEKLFF.

The rearrangement links TRBV6-2 or TRBV6-3 to TRBJ2-7; 10 bases map to TRBD1. Germline CDR1 and CDR2: MNHEY and SVGEGT. There are 16 residues in the CDR3. V lost 2 bases to trimming and J lost 2 bases; unmatched junction nucleotides: 6. CDR3 region: CASSYLPGTGAYEQYF. For the CDR3, the DNA is TGTGCCAGCAGTTACCTACCCGGGACAGGGGCCTACGAGCAGTACTTC.

The gene calls are TRBV5-6 and TRBJ2-2, with D uncertain. The CDR3 is made up of 11 amino acids. Germline CDR1 reads SGHDT; CDR2 reads YYEEEE. Trimming pared 2 bases from V and 6 bases from J, leaving 2 bases between. The CDR3 reads CASSLAGELFF. As DNA, the CDR3 is TGTGCCAGCAGCTTAGCCGGGGAGCTGTTTTTT. Together with reference TRBV5-6 and TRBJ2-2, the CDR3 gives the full variable domain: DAGVTQSPTHLIKTRGQQVTLRCSPKSGHDTVSWYQQALGQGPQFIFQYYEEEERQRGNFPDRFSGHQFPNYSSELNVNALLLGDSALYLCASSLAGELFFGEGSRLTVL.

This clone showed up just once. The chain has TRBV5-1 and TRBJ1-1; tentative D call: TRBD1 (6 bases). The CDR3 has 18 residues. V lost 1 base, J lost 3 bases, and 22 bases lay in between. The germline gives CDR1 SGHRS, CDR2 YFSETQ. CDR3 DNA: TGCGCCAGCAGCTTGCGCAGCGGTGGGGGGACATATTACACTGAAGCTTTCTTT. Protein sequence: CASSLRSGGGTYYTEAFF. The whole variable domain, filled in from reference TRBV5-1 and TRBJ1-1, reads KAGVTQTPRYLIKTRGQQVTLSCSPISGHRSVSWYQQTPGQGLQFLFEYFSETQRNKGNFPGRFSGRQFSNSRSEMNVSTLELGDSALYLCASSLRSGGGTYYTEAFFGQGTRLTVV.

V usage is TRBV9 and J usage is TRBJ1-2, with D perhaps matching TRBD1 (5 bases). The CDR3 is 15 amino acids. Germline V gives CDR1 SGDLS, CDR2 YYNGEE. V was shortened by 1 base and J by 7 bases, with 17 bases between the two germline ends. The CDR3 DNA is TGTGCCAGCAGCGTACTCTTGGGCGGGACGGGTGGCTACACCTTC. Translated, it gives CASSVLLGGTGGYTF. The full variable domain, its missing parts supplied by reference TRBV9 and TRBJ1-2, is DSGVTQTPKHLITATGQRVTLRCSPRSGDLSVYWYQQSLDQGLQFLIQYYNGEERAKGNILERFSAQQFPDLHSELNLSSLELGDSALYFCASSVLLGGTGGYTFGSGTRLTVV.

The chain is built from TRBV7-9 and TRBJ2-2, with TRBD1 matching 9 bases. J gave up 4 bases and V 1 base, and 4 bases lay outside the gene matches. Germline V gene lookup returns CDR1 SEHNR and CDR2 FQNEAQ (reference sequence). The CDR3 is 16 amino acids. CDR3 sequence (DNA): TGTGCCAGCAGCTTAGGAGCGGGACAGGGCACCGGGGAGCTGTTTTTT. It specifies CASSLGAGQGTGELFF. Full variable domain (rest looked up from reference TRBV7-9 and TRBJ2-2): DTGVSQNPRHKITKRGQNVTFRCDPISEHNRLYWYRQTLGQGPEFLTYFQNEAQLEKSRLLSDRFSAERPKGSFSTLEIQRTEQGDSAMYLCASSLGAGQGTGELFFGEGSRLTVL.

V is TRBV5-1 and J is TRBJ2-1; no definite D call. CDR1 is SGHRS and CDR2 is YFSETQ in the germline V gene. The CDR3 spans 12 residues. The ends were cut back, 0 bases at V and 10 bases at J, with 8 bases in the middle. CDR3 loop: CASSLADGEQFF. The CDR3 DNA reads TGCGCCAGCAGCTTGGCCGACGGGGAGCAGTTCTTC.

In its sample, this clone was seen once. The gene calls are TRBV19 and TRBJ2-6; D not certain. The germline V gene has CDR1 LNHDA and CDR2 SQIVND (reference sequence). Trimming shortened V by 3 bases and J by 2 bases, and 8 bases separated the two germline ends. The CDR3 has 15 residues. CDR3 loop: CASSITDAGANVLTF. Written as DNA, the CDR3 is TGTGCCAGTAGTATCACGGATGCTGGGGCCAACGTCCTGACTTTC. The complete variable domain, with remaining parts taken from reference TRBV19 and TRBJ2-6, reads DGGITQSPKYLFRKEGQNVTLSCEQNLNHDAMYWYRQDPGQGLRLIYYSQIVNDFQKGDIAEGYSVSREKKESFPLTVTSAQKNPTAFYLCASSITDAGANVLTFGAGSRLTVL.

This sequence joins TRBV7-8 and TRBJ2-7; D may correspond to TRBD1 or TRBD2 (5 bases each). The CDR3 contains 14 residues. Trimming shortened V by 1 base and J by 4 bases, and 11 bases separated the two germline ends. Germline-derived CDR1 and CDR2 are SGHVS and FQNEAQ. In DNA form, the CDR3 reads TGTGCCAGCAGCTTAGTGGGGGTTATTTACGAGCAGTACTTC. It is translated as CASSLVGVIYEQYF.